The 10 T cell receptor beta chains given below trace back to one sample, sequenced in a study of Ad26.COV2.S vaccination and SARS-CoV-2 variants. Measured with immunoSEQ multiplex PCR; TCRdb has only the in-frame clones, and not every one. The data hold roughly 380,000 clones, with approximately 87% observed a single time. Described treatment: about 20 received Ad26.COV2.S at low or high dose, single or two shots; several received placebo; per-sample allocation not given. Samples analyzed were those drawn on day 63 after the first vaccine or placebo injection. This sample comprised peripheral blood, obtained in a trial of Ad26.COV2.S vaccine versus placebo. Every receptor here comes from a person between 18 and 60 years old who received the Ad26.COV2.S COVID-19 vaccine or a placebo.

This clone was counted only a few times. Other DNA sequences in this sample translate to the same CDR3. This chain uses TRBV3-1 (or the pseudogene TRBV3-2) with TRBJ2-1; no firm D call. The CDR3 is made up of 13 amino acids. CDR1 LGHDT and CDR2 YNNKEL come from the germline V gene (reference sequence). The V and J ends lost 0 bases and 4 bases respectively, with 4 bases between them. CDR3 in amino acids: CASSQDRYNEQFF. The CDR3 DNA is TGTGCCAGCAGCCAAGACAGGTACAATGAGCAGTTCTTC.

This sequence joins TRBV3-1 (or the pseudogene TRBV3-2) and TRBJ1-6; 8 nucleotides line up with TRBD1. The J segment lost 0 bases and the V segment lost 6 bases, leaving 7 bases of the junction unmatched. This CDR3 has 17 residues. The germline gives CDR1 LGHDT, CDR2 YNNKEL (reference sequence). Written as DNA, the CDR3 is TGTGCCAGCAGTCGGACAGGGTTAAGCTCCTATAATTCACCCCTCCACTTT. This encodes CASSRTGLSSYNSPLHF.

The chain joins TRBV2 to TRBJ1-4; D not resolved. The germline V gene encodes CDR1 SNHLY and CDR2 FYNNEI. CDR3 length: 14 amino acids. V shed 6 bases and J shed 12 bases, with 20 bases lying between them. The CDR3 coding sequence is TGTGCCAGCAGAGCAGGAGCCTTAATGACGGAACTGTTTTTT. Translation gives CASRAGALMTELFF.

The chain employs TRBV21-1 and TRBJ2-2; TRBD1 is the table's D call and was not checked against the DNA. TRBV21-1 is labeled a pseudogene. CDR3 length: 16 amino acids. CDR3 sequence reads: CASSKARRGQGGELFF. CDR3 DNA: TGTGCCAGCAGCAAAGCAAGGAGGGGGCAGGGCGGGGAGCTGTTTTTT.

The chain has TRBV19 and TRBJ1-5, with D perhaps matching TRBD1 (6 bases). This CDR3 is built from 13 residues. V was trimmed by 5 bases and J by 3 bases, leaving 8 bases between them. Germline CDR1 reads LNHDA; CDR2 reads SQIVND (reference sequence). The DNA of the CDR3 is TGTGCCAGTAGTGGGGGCTACAATCAGCCCCAGCATTTT. Its protein is CASSGGYNQPQHF. Drawing the rest from reference TRBV19 and TRBJ1-5, the complete variable domain is DGGITQSPKYLFRKEGQNVTLSCEQNLNHDAMYWYRQDPGQGLRLIYYSQIVNDFQKGDIAEGYSVSREKKESFPLTVTSAQKNPTAFYLCASSGGYNQPQHFGDGTRLSIL.

The V call is TRBV7-6, the J call TRBJ2-3; D is possibly TRBD1 (6 bases). The germline gives CDR1 SGHVS, CDR2 FNYEAQ. V was shortened by 3 bases and J by 0 bases, with 7 bases between the two germline ends. The CDR3 is 14 amino acids. CDR3 sequence (DNA): TGTGCCAGCAGCTTGGACAGTAGCACAGATACGCAGTATTTT. Translation gives CASSLDSSTDTQYF.

This clone came up a few times. This chain joins TRBV5-1 and TRBJ2-7, with TRBD2 matching over 7 bases. V gave up 4 bases and J gave up 2 bases; unmatched junction bases: 9. CDR3 length: 15 residues. The germline V gene has CDR1 SGHRS and CDR2 YFSETQ. The DNA of the CDR3 is TGCGCCAGCAGCGACCACCGGGAGGCCGCCTACGAGCAGTACTTC. Its protein is CASSDHREAAYEQYF.

V usage is TRBV29-1 and J usage is TRBJ2-2; D gene unclear. The germline V gene encodes CDR1 SQVTM and CDR2 ANQGSEA. The CDR3 loop spans 14 amino acids. V shed 1 base and J shed 2 bases, with 8 bases lying between them. CDR3 loop: CSVEVGQNTGELFF. In DNA, the CDR3 is TGCAGCGTTGAAGTAGGGCAAAACACCGGGGAGCTGTTTTTT.

The V and J genes are TRBV14 and TRBJ1-4, with unresolved D. CDR1 and CDR2 from the germline V gene are SGHDN and FVKESK. The CDR3 has 15 residues. The ends were cut back, 4 bases at V and 8 bases at J, with 17 bases in the middle. The CDR3 is CASSLVRGLGEKLFF. CDR3 DNA: TGTGCCAGCAGCCTGGTTCGCGGACTCGGGGAAAAACTGTTTTTT. The complete variable domain, with remaining parts taken from reference TRBV14 and TRBJ1-4, reads EAGVTQFPSHSVIEKGQTVTLRCDPISGHDNLYWYRRVMGKEIKFLLHFVKESKQDESGMPNNRFLAERTGGTYSTLKVQPAELEDSGVYFCASSLVRGLGEKLFFGSGTQLSVL.

The V and J genes are TRBV30 and TRBJ2-7; D ambiguous. There are 13 residues in the CDR3. V was pared by 0 bases and J by 9 bases, with 15 bases between. Germline V CDR1 and CDR2: GTSNPN, SVGIG (reference sequence). CDR3 region: CAWSVGPPGVQYF. Written as DNA, the CDR3 is TGTGCCTGGAGTGTAGGTCCCCCAGGCGTGCAGTACTTC.